The next 3 T cell receptor beta chains were all read from a single sample in a study of identical twins' blood T cells. TCRdb ran MiXCR on the 5' RACE reads and lists one entry per CDR3 protein. Counted here are hundreds of thousands of distinct CDR3 sequences, over 25% occurring once; the ten biggest clones make up 6.1%. The sample taken for sequencing was PBMCs. The receptors were sampled from a woman aged 18 to 55 in good health.

The CDR3 loop is CASSKRQQNTEAFF. As DNA, the CDR3 is TGTGCCAGCAGCAAAAGACAGCAGAACACTGAAGCTTTCTTT. The chain carries TRBV7-9 and TRBJ1-1, with D perhaps matching TRBD1 (5 bases). V gave up 5 bases and J gave up 1 base, with 11 bases separating them. Germline loops: CDR1 SEHNR, CDR2 FQNEAQ (reference sequence). The CDR3 consists of 14 residues.

This clonotype came up a few times. V usage is TRBV20-1 and J usage is TRBJ2-5; D is ambiguous. CDR1 DFQATT and CDR2 SNEGSKA come from the germline V gene (reference sequence). The germline V and J ends were trimmed by 0 bases and 3 bases, with 11 bases remaining between them. The CDR3 contains 14 residues. CDR3 region: CSARDQSFKETQYF. In DNA form, the CDR3 reads TGCAGTGCTAGAGATCAGTCCTTCAAAGAGACCCAGTACTTC.

The V call is TRBV12-3 or TRBV12-4, the J call TRBJ2-3; a weak D match, TRBD1 (6 bases). The germline V and J ends were trimmed by 6 bases and 5 bases, with 15 bases remaining between them. The CDR3 sequence is 14 residues long. The CDR3 coding sequence is TGTGCCAGCAGGCCCGGACTGGACAGAGATACGCAGTATTTT. This gives the protein CASRPGLDRDTQYF.